The 25 T cell receptor beta chains in this list originate from one sample, sequenced in a study of cytomegalovirus exposure and HLA in healthy donors. The repertoire was sequenced with immunoSEQ multiplex PCR; TCRdb's copy has only in-frame clones and lacks some. The profile shows about 350,000 clones, 87% of them singletons. The source material was PBMCs. These receptor sequences come from a woman aged 25 to 39 in good health and CMV-seropositive.

The table lists this clone with a count of one. The rearrangement joins TRBV28 to TRBJ2-1, with 10 bases lining up with TRBD2. This CDR3 has 15 residues. Germline V CDR1 and CDR2: MDHEN, SYDVKM. V shed 4 bases, J shed 8 bases, and the junction held 8 bases outside the gene matches. In DNA form, the CDR3 reads TGTGCCAGCAGTTCGCGGCTAGCGGGAGCTGATGAGCAGTTCTTC. Translating it yields CASSSRLAGADEQFF. The variable domain in full, with the rest retrieved from reference TRBV28 and TRBJ2-1, is DVKVTQSSRYLVKRTGEKVFLECVQDMDHENMFWYRQDPGLGLRLIYFSYDVKMKEKGDIPEGYSVSREKKERFSLILESASTNQTSMYLCASSSRLAGADEQFFGPGTRLTVL.

The chain carries TRBV7-2 and TRBJ2-6; D not resolved. Germline V gene sequence: CDR1 SGHTA, CDR2 FQGNSA. Trimming cost V 1 base and J 0 bases, with 7 bases left between them. This CDR3 has 16 residues. CDR3 protein: CASSLELLSGANVLTF. The CDR3 DNA sequence: TGTGCCAGCAGCTTAGAGTTACTCTCTGGGGCCAACGTCCTGACTTTC.

The chain has TRBV6-5 and TRBJ2-1; 7 nucleotides align to TRBD1. V shed 2 bases, J shed 13 bases, and the junction held 5 bases outside the gene matches. The length of the CDR3 is 12 residues. Germline lookup yields CDR1 MNHEY and CDR2 SVGAGI. The CDR3 sequence is CASSYLGGEQFF. The CDR3 DNA is TGTGCCAGCAGTTACCTAGGGGGCGAACAGTTCTTC.

The V and J genes are TRBV7-9 and TRBJ1-2; 8 bases map to TRBD1. Germline V gene data show CDR1 as SEHNR and CDR2 as FQNEAQ (reference sequence). CDR3 length equals 17 residues. J was trimmed by 10 bases and V by 3 bases; bases with no gene match: 19. This CDR3 is CASSFPSMGQAGLDYTF. Here the CDR3 DNA reads TGTGCCAGCAGCTTCCCGTCGATGGGACAGGCCGGCTTGGACTACACCTTC. Supplemented by reference TRBV7-9 and TRBJ1-2, the full variable domain reads DTGVSQNPRHKITKRGQNVTFRCDPISEHNRLYWYRQTLGQGPEFLTYFQNEAQLEKSRLLSDRFSAERPKGSFSTLEIQRTEQGDSAMYLCASSFPSMGQAGLDYTFGSGTRLTVV.

This clone has only a few counts. This chain links TRBV27 with TRBJ2-7; no definite D call. CDR3 size: 9 residues. The germline gives CDR1 MNHEY, CDR2 SMNVEV (reference sequence). Between the trimmed V and J ends, which lost 10 bases and 9 bases, there was a span of 10 bases. CDR3 amino acids: CATFEGQYF. The CDR3 DNA sequence: TGTGCCACCTTCGAAGGGCAGTACTTC.

In its sample, this clone was seen once. J is TRBJ2-3 and V is TRBV30, with a weak D call TRBD1 (6 bases). Germline V gives CDR1 GTSNPN, CDR2 SVGIG (reference sequence). V lost 1 base and J 5 bases, leaving 34 bases between the germline ends. The CDR3 has 21 amino acids. The CDR3 nucleotides are TGTGCCTGGAGTGGTACGACCCGAGGAGGACAGCAACTGTCCCGGGGAGATACGCAGTATTTT. Protein: CAWSGTTRGGQQLSRGDTQYF.

The genes are TRBV4-3 and TRBJ1-2, with D unclear. CDR1 and CDR2 (germline): LGHNA, YSLEER. CDR3 length equals 14 residues. With 1 base removed from V and 8 bases from J, the gap between germline ends came to 14 bases. CDR3 region: CASSQGEAGRGYTF. The CDR3 DNA follows: TGCGCCAGCAGCCAAGGGGAGGCGGGAAGGGGCTACACCTTC.

The J gene is TRBJ2-7, the V gene TRBV28; possible D gene TRBD2, 6 bases. Trimming shortened V by 8 bases and J by 0 bases, and 11 bases separated the two germline ends. Germline CDR1 is MDHEN and CDR2 is SYDVKM. The CDR3 covers 13 residues. Here the CDR3 reads CASRRESSYEQYF. The CDR3 nucleotides are TGTGCCAGCCGGAGGGAAAGCTCCTACGAGCAGTACTTC. Drawing the rest from reference TRBV28 and TRBJ2-7, the complete variable domain is DVKVTQSSRYLVKRTGEKVFLECVQDMDHENMFWYRQDPGLGLRLIYFSYDVKMKEKGDIPEGYSVSREKKERFSLILESASTNQTSMYLCASRRESSYEQYFGPGTRLTVT.

The chain employs TRBV25-1 and TRBJ1-2, with D tentatively TRBD1 (5 bases). The germline V gene has CDR1 MGHDK and CDR2 SYGVNS. CDR3 length equals 14 residues. V shed 3 bases and J shed 2 bases, with 10 bases lying between them. The DNA of the CDR3 is TGTGCCAGCAGTGACCCGGGGCAAAACTATGGCTACACCTTC. Translation gives CASSDPGQNYGYTF.

For the CDR3, the DNA is TGTGCCAGCAGCATAGACAGGGGCTACAATGAGCAGTTCTTC. Translation gives CASSIDRGYNEQFF. The chain uses TRBV27 and TRBJ2-1; 8 bases are shared with TRBD1. The V gene end was trimmed by 6 bases and the J gene end by 3 bases; junction bases not matched to a gene: 4. This CDR3 region has 14 residues. Germline lookup yields CDR1 MNHEY and CDR2 SMNVEV (reference sequence).

This clone was counted only a few times. This sequence joins TRBV7-6 and TRBJ1-2, with D possibly being TRBD1 (6 bases). The CDR3 runs to 14 residues. Germline V CDR1 and CDR2: SGHVS, FNYEAQ. V lost 5 bases to trimming and J lost 5 bases, with 15 bases between them. As DNA, the CDR3 is TGTGCCAGCAGCCCTGGAGGGGGTAGTTATGGCTACACCTTC. Encoded protein: CASSPGGGSYGYTF. The variable domain in full, with the rest retrieved from reference TRBV7-6 and TRBJ1-2, is GAGVSQSPRYKVTKRGQDVALRCDPISGHVSLYWYRQALGQGPEFLTYFNYEAQQDKSGLPNDRFSAERPEGSISTLTIQRTEQRDSAMYRCASSPGGGSYGYTFGSGTRLTVV.

This clone occurred once. This rearrangement joins TRBV27 to TRBJ1-2; D gene unclear. The CDR3 has 12 amino acids. Germline V gene lookup returns CDR1 MNHEY and CDR2 SMNVEV (reference sequence). V lost 7 bases and J 4 bases, leaving 10 bases between the germline ends. The CDR3 sequence is CASKGSTYGYTF. The CDR3 coding sequence is TGTGCCAGCAAAGGGTCCACCTATGGCTACACCTTC.

The chain joins TRBV30 to TRBJ2-1; weak D call: TRBD2 (5 bases). The germline CDR1 and CDR2 sequences are GTSNPN and SVGIG (reference sequence). This CDR3 contains 13 residues. Trimming cost V 1 base and J 6 bases, with 10 bases left between them. The CDR3 nucleotides are TGTGCCTGGAGTGGAGGGCTGCCCAATGAGCAGTTCTTC. It codes for CAWSGGLPNEQFF.

This rearrangement joins TRBV9 to TRBJ1-1; D is uncertain. Per germline, CDR1 SGDLS and CDR2 YYNGEE. The CDR3 has 14 amino acids. V shed 0 bases and J shed 6 bases, with 12 bases lying between them. The CDR3 is CASSVGPGWPEAFF. CDR3 bases: TGTGCCAGCAGCGTAGGGCCCGGGTGGCCTGAAGCTTTCTTT.

The chain carries TRBV4-1 and TRBJ2-7, with 16 bases aligning to TRBD2. Germline V gene data show CDR1 as MGHRA and CDR2 as YSYEKL. V shed 5 bases, J shed 5 bases, and the junction held 12 bases outside the gene matches. The CDR3 has 18 residues. The CDR3 coding sequence is TGCGCCAGCAGCTGGGGGACTAGCGGGAGGGCCTTGGTCGACGAGCAGTACTTC. Amino acid sequence: CASSWGTSGRALVDEQYF.

This clone was seen once. The rearrangement links TRBV20-1 to TRBJ2-7; the D call may be TRBD1 or TRBD2 (6 bases each). The germline gives CDR1 DFQATT, CDR2 SNEGSKA (reference sequence). V was shortened by 6 bases and J by 3 bases, with 9 bases between the two germline ends. The length of the CDR3 is 11 residues. This CDR3 is CSAEGGYEQYF. The CDR3 coding sequence is TGCAGTGCCGAGGGGGGCTACGAGCAGTACTTC.

This sequence joins TRBV4-1 and TRBJ2-1, with unresolved D. CDR1 and CDR2 from the germline V gene are MGHRA and YSYEKL. Trimming left V 4 bases short and J 8 bases short, with 18 bases between. CDR3 length equals 15 residues. The CDR3 DNA sequence: TGCGCCAGCAGCCCCAACATAGGGAAACTCCATGAGCAGTTCTTC. It codes for CASSPNIGKLHEQFF.

The chain uses TRBV7-7 and TRBJ2-2, with 9 bases matching TRBD2. J was trimmed by 4 bases and V by 1 base; bases with no gene match: 7. Per germline, CDR1 SSHAT and CDR2 FNYEAQ (reference sequence). CDR3 length: 17 residues. DNA of the CDR3: TGTGCCAGCAGCTTAGTCGATAGCGGGAGAGTCACCGGGGAGCTGTTTTTT. This gives the protein CASSLVDSGRVTGELFF.

J is TRBJ1-2 and V is TRBV5-8, with D uncertain. The CDR3 sequence is 13 residues long. Germline lookup yields CDR1 SGHTS and CDR2 YDEGEE. V was cut by 7 bases and J by 8 bases, with 18 bases left in between. This CDR3 is CASGEGPPGGYTF. The CDR3 DNA follows: TGTGCCAGCGGCGAAGGGCCTCCCGGGGGCTACACCTTC.

This clone was seen only a few times. The rearrangement uses TRBV7-2 and TRBJ2-2, with 9 bases identical to TRBD1. This CDR3 region has 15 residues. J lost 6 bases, V lost 5 bases, and 7 bases had no gene match. The germline CDR1 and CDR2 sequences are SGHTA and FQGNSA. DNA for the CDR3: TGTGCCAGCAGCCCCGGGACAGGGCTCTCCGGGGAGCTGTTTTTT. Translation: CASSPGTGLSGELFF.

J is TRBJ2-1 and V is TRBV7-7; TRBD1 agrees at 11 bases. With V trimmed by 5 bases and J by 7 bases, 7 bases remained unmatched. The CDR3 runs to 15 residues. The germline CDR1 and CDR2 sequences are SSHAT and FNYEAQ (reference sequence). This CDR3 is CASSPGTGGTNEQFF. The CDR3, as DNA: TGTGCCAGCAGCCCCGGGACAGGGGGTACTAATGAGCAGTTCTTC.

The genes are TRBV29-1 and TRBJ1-1; 7 nucleotides match TRBD1. V gave up 5 bases and J gave up 5 bases; unmatched junction bases: 8. CDR1 SQVTM and CDR2 ANQGSEA come from the germline V gene. This CDR3 has 13 residues. The DNA for the CDR3 is TGCAGCGTTTGGGGACAGCCTAGGACTGAAGCTTTCTTT. This gives the protein CSVWGQPRTEAFF. The full variable domain, rest sourced from reference TRBV29-1 and TRBJ1-1, is SAVISQKPSRDICQRGTSLTIQCQVDSQVTMMFWYRQQPGQSLTLIATANQGSEATYESGFVIDKFPISRPNLTFSTLTVSNMSPEDSSIYLCSVWGQPRTEAFFGQGTRLTVV.

V gene TRBV27 combines with J gene TRBJ1-6; D unresolved. The germline gives CDR1 MNHEY, CDR2 SMNVEV (reference sequence). The CDR3 totals 15 residues. The ends were cut back, 5 bases at V and 7 bases at J, with 15 bases in the middle. The CDR3 DNA reads TGTGCCAGCAGTCCTACGGGTGGCATGAATTCACCCCTCCACTTT. It encodes CASSPTGGMNSPLHF.

The chain carries TRBV9 and TRBJ2-7; the match to TRBD1 covers 9 bases. The CDR3 contains 14 residues. The V and J ends lost 0 bases and 4 bases, in that order; junction bases with no gene match: 2. From germline, CDR1 is SGDLS and CDR2 YYNGEE. For the CDR3, the DNA is TGTGCCAGCAGCGTAGGGGACAGGGCTTACGAGCAGTACTTC. It yields the protein CASSVGDRAYEQYF.

V and J are TRBV11-2 and TRBJ1-2; TRBD1 matches at 8 bases. The CDR3 loop spans 14 amino acids. V trimming: 5 bases; J trimming: 0 bases; junction bases outside the gene matches: 2. From germline, CDR1 is SGHAT and CDR2 FQNNGV. The CDR3 protein is CASSQQGANYGYTF. The CDR3 DNA reads as TGTGCCAGCAGCCAACAGGGGGCTAACTATGGCTACACCTTC.